Presented here are 8 T cell receptor beta chains from one specimen sequenced in a study of cytomegalovirus exposure and HLA in healthy donors. It was with 60 Vbeta and 13 Jbeta primers that the PCR ran. Libraries were prepared by immunoSEQ multiplex PCR; TCRdb keeps only in-frame clonotypes and omits some of them. The sample carries fewer than 120,000 clones, 76% recorded once. The specimen sequenced was PBMCs. These receptors were obtained from a man aged 30 to 45 in good health and CMV-seropositive.

The rearrangement joins TRBV6-1 to TRBJ1-1; D is undetermined. From germline, CDR1 is MNHNS and CDR2 SASEGT. V dropped 7 bases and J dropped 1 base, with 10 bases sitting between them. This CDR3 contains 13 residues. CDR3: CASTGRTNTEAFF. Here the CDR3 DNA reads TGTGCCAGCACGGGGAGGACGAACACTGAAGCTTTCTTT.

V is TRBV10-3 and J is TRBJ1-2, with D unclear. Germline V gene sequence: CDR1 ENHRY, CDR2 SYGVKD. This CDR3 is 15 amino acids long. The germline V and J ends were trimmed by 0 bases and 4 bases, with 12 bases remaining between them. The CDR3 loop reads CAISESLAQSYGYTF. In DNA, the CDR3 is TGTGCCATCAGTGAGTCGCTAGCCCAGAGCTATGGCTACACCTTC.

The chain carries TRBV4-3 and TRBJ2-2; 9 bases line up with TRBD2. CDR3 length equals 18 residues. V trimming: 0 bases; J trimming: 4 bases; junction bases outside the gene matches: 9. Looked up from germline, CDR1 is LGHNA and CDR2 is YSLEER. In nucleotides, the CDR3 is TGCGCCAGCAGCCAAGATCTTGCGGGGGGGCTAGGCACCGGGGAGCTGTTTTTT. Its translation is CASSQDLAGGLGTGELFF.

The chain couples TRBV30 to TRBJ1-1; TRBD1 aligns across 11 bases. Germline V gives CDR1 GTSNPN, CDR2 SVGIG (reference sequence). V was pared by 7 bases and J by 7 bases, with 5 bases of the junction left unmatched. The CDR3 consists of 12 residues. DNA for the CDR3: TGTGCCTCAAGGACAGGGGGCTATGAAGCTTTCTTT. Its protein product is CASRTGGYEAFF.

The chain couples TRBV7-7 to TRBJ2-3; 7 nucleotides line up with TRBD2. This CDR3 is built from 14 residues. Germline V CDR1 and CDR2: SSHAT, FNYEAQ (reference sequence). V gave up 5 bases and J gave up 4 bases; unmatched junction bases: 6. Here the CDR3 DNA reads TGTGCCAGCAGCCAAGGACTAGAGGCAGATACGCAGTATTTT. Its translation: CASSQGLEADTQYF.

This clone has a handful of counts. The chain combines TRBV14 with TRBJ1-3; TRBD1 matches at 9 bases. Trimming took 4 bases from V and 0 from J; bases not matched to a gene: 10. CDR1 is SGHDN, CDR2 FVKESK, per germline. This CDR3 has 18 residues. CDR3 sequence reads: CASSLAGQGRLSGNTIYF. The DNA of the CDR3 is TGTGCCAGCAGCCTAGCGGGACAGGGAAGACTCTCTGGAAACACCATATATTTT.

V gene TRBV6-5 combines with J gene TRBJ2-1, with D possibly being TRBD2 (6 bases). Trimming took 5 bases from V and 7 from J, leaving 18 bases between them. This CDR3 comprises 15 residues. Germline CDR1 MNHEY, CDR2 SVGAGI. The CDR3 DNA sequence: TGTGCCAGCAGTCCGAGCGGGTGGGCGGGAAATGAGCAGTTCTTC. Residues: CASSPSGWAGNEQFF.

The chain combines TRBV6-5 with TRBJ2-3; D not certain. The CDR3 runs 13 residues. Trimming cost V 2 bases and J 8 bases, with 11 bases left between them. CDR1 and CDR2 from the germline V gene are MNHEY and SVGAGI. CDR3 nucleotides: TGTGCCAGCAGTTACCAAAACAGCCCTACGCAGTATTTT. As protein: CASSYQNSPTQYF.